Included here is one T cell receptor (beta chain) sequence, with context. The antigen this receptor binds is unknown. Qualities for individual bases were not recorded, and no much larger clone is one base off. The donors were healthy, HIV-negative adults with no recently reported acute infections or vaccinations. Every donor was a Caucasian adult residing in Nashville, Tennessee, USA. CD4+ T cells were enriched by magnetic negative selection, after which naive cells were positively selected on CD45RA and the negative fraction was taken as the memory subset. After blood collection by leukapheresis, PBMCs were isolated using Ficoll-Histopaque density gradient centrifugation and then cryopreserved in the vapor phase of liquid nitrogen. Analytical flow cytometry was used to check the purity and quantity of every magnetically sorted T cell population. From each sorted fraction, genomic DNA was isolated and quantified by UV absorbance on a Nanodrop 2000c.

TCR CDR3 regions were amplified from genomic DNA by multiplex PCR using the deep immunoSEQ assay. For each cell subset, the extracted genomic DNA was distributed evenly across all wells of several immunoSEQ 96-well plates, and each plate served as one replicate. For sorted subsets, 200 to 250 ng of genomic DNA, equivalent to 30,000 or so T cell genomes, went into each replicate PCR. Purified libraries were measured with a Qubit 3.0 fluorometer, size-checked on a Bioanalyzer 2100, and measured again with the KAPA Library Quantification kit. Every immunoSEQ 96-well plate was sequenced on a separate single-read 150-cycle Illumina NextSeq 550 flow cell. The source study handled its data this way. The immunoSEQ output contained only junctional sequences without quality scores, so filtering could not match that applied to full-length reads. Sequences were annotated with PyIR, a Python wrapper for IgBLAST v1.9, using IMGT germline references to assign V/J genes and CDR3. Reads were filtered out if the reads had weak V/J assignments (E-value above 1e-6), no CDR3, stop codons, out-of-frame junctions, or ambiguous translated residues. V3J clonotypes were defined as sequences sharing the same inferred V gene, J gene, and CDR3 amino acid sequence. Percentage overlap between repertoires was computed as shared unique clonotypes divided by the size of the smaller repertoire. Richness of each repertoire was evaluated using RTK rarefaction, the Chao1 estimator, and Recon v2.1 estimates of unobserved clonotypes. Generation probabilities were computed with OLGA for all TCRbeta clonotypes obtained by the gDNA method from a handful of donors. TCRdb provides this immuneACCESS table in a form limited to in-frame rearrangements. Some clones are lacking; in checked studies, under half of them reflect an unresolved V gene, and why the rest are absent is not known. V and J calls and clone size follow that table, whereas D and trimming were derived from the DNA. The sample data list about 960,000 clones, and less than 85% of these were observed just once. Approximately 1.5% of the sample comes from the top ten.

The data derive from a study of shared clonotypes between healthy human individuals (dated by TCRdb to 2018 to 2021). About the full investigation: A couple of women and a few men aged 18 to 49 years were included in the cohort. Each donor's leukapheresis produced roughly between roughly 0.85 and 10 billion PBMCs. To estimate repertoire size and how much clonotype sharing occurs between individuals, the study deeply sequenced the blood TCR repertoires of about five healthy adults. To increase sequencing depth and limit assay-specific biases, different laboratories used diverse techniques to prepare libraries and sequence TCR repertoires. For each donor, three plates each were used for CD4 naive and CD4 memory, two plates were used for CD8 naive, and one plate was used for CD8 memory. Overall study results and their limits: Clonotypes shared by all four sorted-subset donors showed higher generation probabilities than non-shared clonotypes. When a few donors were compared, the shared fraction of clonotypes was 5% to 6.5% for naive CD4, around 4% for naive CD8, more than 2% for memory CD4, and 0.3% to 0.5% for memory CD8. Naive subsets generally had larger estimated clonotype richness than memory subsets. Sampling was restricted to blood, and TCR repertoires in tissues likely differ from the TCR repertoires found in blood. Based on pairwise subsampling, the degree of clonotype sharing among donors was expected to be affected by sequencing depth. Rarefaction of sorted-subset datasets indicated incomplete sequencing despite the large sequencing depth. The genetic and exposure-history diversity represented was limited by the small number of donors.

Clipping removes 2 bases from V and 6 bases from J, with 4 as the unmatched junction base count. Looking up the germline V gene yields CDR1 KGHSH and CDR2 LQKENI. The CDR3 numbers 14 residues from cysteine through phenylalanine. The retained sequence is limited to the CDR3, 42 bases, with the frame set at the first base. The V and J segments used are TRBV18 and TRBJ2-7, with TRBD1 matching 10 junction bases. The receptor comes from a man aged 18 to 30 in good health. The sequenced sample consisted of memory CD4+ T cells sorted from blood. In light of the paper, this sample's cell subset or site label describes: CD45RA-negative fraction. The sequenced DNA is TGTGCCAGCTCACCAGGGACAGGGGAATTCGAGCAGTACTTC. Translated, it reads CASSPGTGEFEQYF. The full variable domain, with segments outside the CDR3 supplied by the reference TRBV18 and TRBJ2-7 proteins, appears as NAGVMQNPRHLVRRRGQEARLRCSPMKGHSHVYWYRQLPEEGLKFMVYLQKENIIDESGMPKERFSAEFPKEGPSILRIQQVVRGDSAAYFCASSPGTGEFEQYFGPGTRLTVT.